These T cell receptor beta chains were read from a single sample in a study of blood T cell repertoires in COVID-19. This table comes from immunoSEQ multiplex PCR, and its TCRdb copy is limited to in-frame clones, with some not included. In the table there are 150,000 to 250,000 clones, 94% of which are singletons. The sample comprised peripheral blood. These receptors came from a man under 40 with COVID-19, enrolled during active disease. Both conserved end residues are trimmed from each CDR3.

TRBV25-1,12,ASSGSRGIVGYT
TRBV30,12,AWGGEAGANVLT
TRBV30,14,ACSPGTGRSANEQF
TRBV10-3,15,AISEQPKTGDLYGYT
TRBV21-1,14,ASSGYLAGGRTEAF
TRBV10-3,12,AIGTGGANTEAF
TRBV6-6,14,ASSKGTSNGPDTQY
TRBV5-1,12,ASSSTGDGNTIY
TRBV9,11,ASGAVGSLTQY
TRBV19,14,ASTGTGNFRNQPQH
TRBV5-1,18,ASSLVGGRPTGSVNYGYT
TRBV5-1,13,ASSSGDSQRTEAF
TRBV6-5,14,ASSYTNPTGQQGYT
TRBV6-5,14,ASSYSKRAVNSPLH
TRBV10-3,14,AISENRGTGADTQY
TRBV9,12,ASSPDGSDYGYT
TRBV5-1,13,ASSVGLRGTGELF
TRBV5-4,12,ASRTGESSYEQY
TRBV7-9,12,ASSPWTGNYGYT
TRBV9,14,ASSGSRDRAYNEQF
TRBV10-1,14,ASSEIKQGRDSPLH
TRBV2,13,ASSELTGVQETQY
TRBV5-4,14,ASSLGTSGPYNEQF
TRBV4-1,16,ASSQFPPTPRGNQPQH
TRBV11-2,14,ASSLAQGHMNTEAF
TRBV18,9,ASSPQHEQF
TRBV19,14,ASSNPLAANTDTQY
TRBV6-5,12,ASSYRNRGIGYT
TRBV3-1/TRBV3-2,11,ASSRRGDETQY
TRBV11-1,13,ASSLALERGEKLF
TRBV7-2,13,ASSLGRGPSYEQY
TRBV5-6,12,ASSSRRGNQPQH
TRBV10-2,17,ASSERGGLAGPDTGELF
TRBV6-5,13,ASSPRHLANYGYT
TRBV6-5,11,ASSSKETQPQH
TRBV7-9,11,ASSRTGNQPQH
TRBV27,13,ASSLSAGGHNEQF
TRBV18,15,ASSPKPGQGEREGYT
TRBV5-4,10,ASSLAGQPQH
TRBV7-9,11,ASSQQGNTEAF
TRBV4-1,12,ASSQADRGHGYT
TRBV19,12,ASSIIGQGPDAF
TRBV11-2,12,ASSLVRGRRGYT
TRBV5-6,12,ASSFGGGAGTQY
TRBV11-2,12,ASSLMGGLREQY
TRBV30,11,AWSKSSGNTIY
TRBV5-1,14,ASSLGLKSSYNEQF
TRBV28,13,ASRSGGHSGNTIY
TRBV28,13,ASSLLQGGNQPQH
TRBV7-9,13,ASSSTDRGYYEQY
TRBV18,12,ASSPPSGVYEQY
TRBV5-1,10,ASSLGEDGYT